These 28 T cell receptor beta chains were all obtained from the same sample, sequenced in a study of T cells in Graves' hyperthyroidism and ophthalmopathy. Amplification of TCR beta CDR3 regions used RNA as the template. A first-round RT-PCR of the TCR CDR3 used the HTBI primer set. TCRdb recomputed calls from the multiplex PCR reads with MiXCR, one row per CDR3 protein. The sample yields around 580,000 distinct CDR3 sequences, 40% to 55% seen once. Material for sequencing was peripheral blood or thyroid tissue (not recorded which). The receptors stem from a woman aged 18 to 35 with Graves' hyperthyroidism.

The V and J genes are TRBV7-2 and TRBJ1-2; D may be TRBD1 (6 bases). Trimming stripped 5 bases from V and 2 bases from J, with 18 bases between. CDR3 size: 16 residues. CDR1 and CDR2 from the germline V gene are SGHTA and FQGNSA. The CDR3 here is CASSLGTPSANYGYTF. CDR3 coding DNA: TGTGCCAGCAGCCTAGGGACACCCTCGGCGAACTATGGCTACACCTTC.

In its sample, this clonotype was seen once. The chain carries TRBV12-3 or TRBV12-4 and TRBJ1-2, with TRBD1 identical over 7 bases. The CDR3 runs to 15 residues. Unmatched junction bases numbered 14, after V lost 6 bases and J lost 7 bases. CDR3 sequence: CASSQAGTEVSGYTF. CDR3 DNA sequence: TGTGCCAGCAGCCAAGCCGGGACAGAAGTTAGTGGCTACACCTTC.

As regards this clonotype: A clone one base away is much larger, so this may be a read error. V is TRBV7-6 and J is TRBJ2-7; 8 bases match TRBD1. CDR3 length: 14 amino acids. With V trimmed by 7 bases and J by 5 bases, 10 bases remained unmatched. CDR1 SGHVS and CDR2 FNYEAQ come from the germline V gene. CDR3 sequence: CASTPGTGLDEQYF. Written as DNA, the CDR3 is TGTGCCAGCACTCCCGGGACAGGCTTGGACGAGCAGTACTTC.

V usage is TRBV20-1 and J usage is TRBJ2-5; 9 nucleotides line up with TRBD2. The CDR3 is made up of 14 amino acids. V lost 4 bases, J lost 5 bases, and 8 bases stayed unmatched. Germline assignment: CDR1 DFQATT and CDR2 SNEGSKA (reference sequence). The CDR3 loop reads CSATSGIVEETQYF. The CDR3 DNA reads TGCAGTGCTACTAGCGGGATAGTTGAGGAGACCCAGTACTTC.

In this sample, this clonotype turned up many times. The rearrangement links TRBV7-8 to TRBJ2-5; 10 positions match TRBD2. CDR3 size: 15 residues. The V gene's germline CDR1 is SGHVS and CDR2 FQNEAQ. Trimming at V came to 5 bases and at J to 4 bases, leaving 7 bases not matched to a gene. The CDR3 protein is CASSGGLARTETQYF. CDR3 bases: TGTGCCAGCAGCGGGGGACTAGCGAGGACAGAGACCCAGTACTTC.

This clonotype has at least ten counts. The V and J genes are TRBV7-2 and TRBJ2-2; D is unclear. CDR1 and CDR2 (germline): SGHTA, FQGNSA. The CDR3 loop spans 15 amino acids. V was shortened by 4 bases and J by 3 bases, with 12 bases between the two germline ends. CDR3 DNA: TGTGCCAGCAGCTCCCCGACTCAATACACCGGGGAGCTGTTTTTT. The encoded protein is CASSSPTQYTGELFF.

This clonotype was counted at least ten times. The rearrangement links TRBV7-8 to TRBJ2-5; the D gene is possibly TRBD1 (5 bases). The CDR3 has 12 residues. V was clipped by 4 bases and J by 5 bases, with 8 bases between them. Germline V gene data show CDR1 as SGHVS and CDR2 as FQNEAQ. CDR3 loop: CASSSNRETQYF. The DNA for the CDR3 is TGTGCCAGCAGCTCGAACAGGGAGACCCAGTACTTC.

This clonotype was seen many times. The rearrangement uses TRBV19 and TRBJ1-2; TRBD1 aligns across 12 bases. Germline CDR1 and CDR2: LNHDA and SQIVND (reference sequence). V lost 5 bases and J lost 7; bases outside the gene matches: 14. The CDR3 consists of 17 residues. CDR3 region: CASSSHPPGQGAGGYTF. The CDR3 nucleotides are TGTGCCAGTAGTTCCCACCCCCCGGGACAGGGGGCAGGTGGCTACACCTTC.

This chain's CDR3 is CSARGQGSQETQYF. CDR3 DNA: TGCAGTGCTAGAGGACAGGGGAGCCAAGAGACCCAGTACTTC. The chain has TRBV20-1 and TRBJ2-5; 8 bases are shared with TRBD1. CDR1 DFQATT and CDR2 SNEGSKA come from the germline V gene (reference sequence). The CDR3 extends over 14 amino acids. V shed 1 base and J 1 base; nucleotides not matched to a gene: 2.

In its sample, this clonotype was seen many times. The rearrangement uses TRBV29-1 and TRBJ2-7; D gene unclear. V was clipped by 5 bases and J by 0 bases, with 11 bases between them. The CDR3 spans 13 residues. Germline values: CDR1 SQVTM, CDR2 ANQGSEA. Here the CDR3 reads CSVQHPSSYEQYF. CDR3 coding DNA: TGCAGCGTTCAACACCCAAGCTCCTACGAGCAGTACTTC.

Ten or more counts support this clonotype. The rearrangement links TRBV7-2 to TRBJ1-1; D call uncertain. Per germline, CDR1 SGHTA and CDR2 FQGNSA. Trimming took off 7 bases at V and 1 base at J, with 13 bases between the two ends. CDR3 length: 14 amino acids. CDR3 protein: CASTLDNWNTEAFF. For the CDR3, the DNA is TGTGCCAGCACCCTCGACAATTGGAACACTGAAGCTTTCTTT.

In its sample, this clonotype was seen many times. The gene calls are TRBV5-6 and TRBJ1-2, with a possible D match to TRBD1 (6 bases). This CDR3 is built from 15 residues. Trimming took off 6 bases at V and 3 bases at J, with 18 bases between the two ends. CDR1 SGHDT and CDR2 YYEEEE come from the germline V gene. The CDR3 DNA follows: TGTGCCAGCAACGTCCTTAACACAGGGTACTATGGCTACACCTTC. Translation gives CASNVLNTGYYGYTF.

The gene calls are TRBV4-1 and TRBJ2-7; 7 bases are a match to TRBD2. The CDR3 has 16 residues. Germline V gene lookup returns CDR1 MGHRA and CDR2 YSYEKL. V trimming: 4 bases; J trimming: 2 bases; junction bases outside the gene matches: 11. DNA for the CDR3: TGCGCCAGCAGCCCGAGAGAAGCGGGACGCCCCTACGAGCAGTACTTC. This codes for CASSPREAGRPYEQYF.

The chain combines TRBV19 with TRBJ1-1, with D unclear. V was trimmed by 7 bases and J by 3 bases, leaving 12 bases between them. The V gene's germline CDR1 is LNHDA and CDR2 SQIVND (reference sequence). This CDR3 is built from 13 residues. Here the CDR3 reads CASNLLGDTEAFF. For the CDR3, the DNA is TGTGCCAGTAACCTTCTTGGGGACACTGAAGCTTTCTTT.

A note on this clonotype: Because the CDR3 is missing its conserved closing phenylalanine or tryptophan, this is likely a read error. No DNA is shown, since the ends of the CDR3 on it are uncertain; the CDR3 is the one TCRdb lists. The rearrangement joins TRBV7-9 to TRBJ2-2; TRBD1 is taken as the D call from the table, unchecked against the DNA. CDR1 is SEHNR and CDR2 is FQNEAQ in the germline V gene (reference sequence). The length of the CDR3 is 10 amino acids, counting both ends. The CDR3 is CASSSEQGRI.

This clonotype was detected ten times or more. This sequence joins TRBV4-2 and TRBJ1-1, with unresolved D. Deletions cut 0 bases from V and 0 bases from J, with 5 bases between. The CDR3 is made up of 14 amino acids. Germline CDR1 is LGHNA and CDR2 is YNFKEQ. As DNA, the CDR3 is TGTGCCAGCAGCCAAGATCCCCTGAACACTGAAGCTTTCTTT. It yields the protein CASSQDPLNTEAFF.

The gene calls are TRBV7-8 and TRBJ2-5; a weak D match, TRBD2 (6 bases). Germline V gene sequence: CDR1 SGHVS, CDR2 FQNEAQ. The ends were cut back, 5 bases at V and 4 bases at J, with 17 bases in the middle. The CDR3 has 15 residues. CDR3: CASSHPGRTGETQYF. CDR3 in DNA: TGTGCCAGCAGCCATCCCGGGAGAACGGGAGAGACCCAGTACTTC.

This rearrangement joins TRBV29-1 to TRBJ2-5, with 7 bases aligning to TRBD1. The junction had 5 bases not matched to a gene; V was cut back by 5 bases and J by 5 bases. Germline assignment: CDR1 SQVTM and CDR2 ANQGSEA. CDR3 length: 12 amino acids. The CDR3 protein is CSVTGVGETQYF. For the CDR3, the DNA is TGCAGCGTTACAGGGGTGGGGGAGACCCAGTACTTC.

The V and J genes are TRBV2 and TRBJ1-2, with D unresolved. Germline V gene data show CDR1 as SNHLY and CDR2 as FYNNEI. This CDR3 contains 11 residues. With 8 bases removed from V and 7 bases from J, the gap between germline ends came to 11 bases. The CDR3 DNA follows: TGTGCCAGCTTAGTTAACGCTGGCTACACCTTC. Protein product: CASLVNAGYTF.

This clonotype was found many times. The rearrangement uses TRBV7-9 and TRBJ1-5; no reliable D call. The germline V and J ends were trimmed by 5 bases and 5 bases, with 19 bases remaining between them. The germline V gene encodes CDR1 SEHNR and CDR2 FQNEAQ (reference sequence). The CDR3 extends over 16 amino acids. CDR3 protein: CASSPEGRREDQPQHF. The CDR3 nucleotides are TGTGCCAGCAGCCCGGAGGGCAGGAGGGAGGATCAGCCCCAGCATTTT. Full variable domain (remainder filled in from reference TRBV7-9 and TRBJ1-5): DTGVSQNPRHKITKRGQNVTFRCDPISEHNRLYWYRQTLGQGPEFLTYFQNEAQLEKSRLLSDRFSAERPKGSFSTLEIQRTEQGDSAMYLCASSPEGRREDQPQHFGDGTRLSIL.

This clonotype appeared once. The V and J genes are TRBV27 and TRBJ1-1, with D perhaps TRBD1 (5 bases). Germline V gives CDR1 MNHEY, CDR2 SMNVEV (reference sequence). CDR3 size: 16 residues. Between the trimmed V and J ends, which lost 4 bases and 8 bases, there was a span of 23 bases. CDR3 coding DNA: TGTGCCAGCAGTTCACTGGCGGGACTCCCGATAGGGGAAGCTTTCTTT. Translated, it gives CASSSLAGLPIGEAFF.

The sample holds many counts of this clonotype. The chain is built from TRBV11-3 and TRBJ1-4; TRBD1 aligns across 7 bases. V gave up 0 bases and J gave up 5 bases; unmatched junction bases: 9. This CDR3 is built from 17 residues. Germline V gives CDR1 SGHNT, CDR2 YENEEA. This CDR3 is CASSLDTPGQPNEKLFF. Written as DNA, the CDR3 is TGTGCCAGCAGCTTAGACACCCCGGGACAGCCGAATGAAAAACTGTTTTTT.

The V call is TRBV14, the J call TRBJ2-1, with 7 bases that match TRBD1. Per germline, CDR1 SGHDN and CDR2 FVKESK. The CDR3 runs to 14 residues. Trimming took 1 base from V and 8 from J; bases not matched to a gene: 5. CDR3 amino acids: CASSQVDRVDEQFF. CDR3 coding DNA: TGTGCCAGCAGCCAAGTCGACAGGGTTGATGAGCAGTTCTTC.

Regarding this clonotype: Germline and junction disagree at one end, which may indicate a read error. The chain joins TRBV7-9 to TRBJ1-2; TRBD1 matches at 9 bases. Germline V gives CDR1 SEHNR, CDR2 FQNEAQ (reference sequence). The CDR3 consists of 17 residues. CDR3 loop: CAGSLAWTGDGNYGYTF. Here the CDR3 DNA reads TGTGCCGGCAGCTTAGCCTGGACAGGGGACGGGAACTATGGCTACACCTTC.

Many counts were recorded for this clonotype. This chain uses TRBV5-4 with TRBJ1-6; 8 bases fit TRBD1. Trimming removed 3 bases from V and 11 bases from J; junction bases left unmatched: 10. In germline, CDR1 is SGHNT, CDR2 YYREEE (reference sequence). The CDR3 loop spans 15 amino acids. This CDR3 reads CASSSNGQGQAPLHF. In nucleotides, the CDR3 is TGTGCCAGCAGCTCCAATGGACAGGGTCAGGCACCCCTCCACTTT.

This clonotype was picked up a small number of times. The chain joins TRBV15 to TRBJ2-3; D unclear. The ends were cut back, 0 bases at V and 0 bases at J, with 13 bases in the middle. The CDR3 consists of 17 residues. The germline V gene encodes CDR1 LNHNV and CDR2 YYDKDF (reference sequence). The CDR3 region has the DNA TGTGCCACCAGCAGAGATTTGGCGACGGCCAGCACAGATACGCAGTATTTT. As protein: CATSRDLATASTDTQYF.

V gene TRBV20-1 combines with J gene TRBJ2-5; D gene ambiguous. The J call may be mistaken, given a closer DNA end match to TRBJ2-1. The CDR3 spans 13 residues. The germline CDR1 and CDR2 sequences are DFQATT and SNEGSKA (reference sequence). The CDR3 sequence: CSASPSRAVGQFF. DNA for the CDR3: TGCAGTGCTAGCCCTTCTCGTGCGGTGGGGCAGTTCTTC.

This clonotype was observed once. The CDR3 here is CSARAPTGPGEKLFF. The CDR3 nucleotides are TGCAGTGCTAGAGCCCCGACAGGGCCAGGCGAAAAACTGTTTTTT. The gene calls are TRBV20-1 and TRBJ1-4; 7 nucleotides agree with TRBD1. Germline lookup yields CDR1 DFQATT and CDR2 SNEGSKA (reference sequence). V trimming: 1 base; J trimming: 8 bases; junction bases outside the gene matches: 10. CDR3 length: 15 amino acids.